This T cell receptor beta chain was documented in a study of PD-1 blockade in mismatch repair-deficient tumors. Study as a whole: Patients had 12 mismatch repair-deficient cancer types, all previously treated and progressing.

The V and J ends lost 8 bases and 3 bases, in that order; junction bases with no gene match: 6. The CDR3 sequence is 14 residues long. Germline assignment: CDR1 MNHNS and CDR2 SASEGT. Here immunoSEQ multiplex PCR was the method, and the copy in TCRdb shows in-frame clones only, minus some. Of roughly 32,000 clones in the sample, 65% to 85% were seen once. The sequenced sample was PBMCs, obtained less than 7 weeks after starting pembrolizumab. This chain joins TRBV6-1 and TRBJ1-3; 8 bases are shared with TRBD1. This TCR came from an adult with mismatch repair-deficient cancer. This chain's CDR3 is CASLTGAYGNTIYF. CDR3 nucleotide sequence: TGTGCCAGCCTGACAGGGGCATATGGAAACACCATATATTTT.